The source of this TCR beta chain is a study of blood T cell repertoires in COVID-19 (TCRdb year 2020). Study-wide context: Samples from collaborators originated in the United States, Italy and Spain and spanned both the acute and convalescent phases of COVID-19. The material from the prospective study consisted of cDNA or gDNA derived from T cells, B-cell-depleted T cells, or PBMCs. Subjects who had been exposed to COVID-19, were actively infected with it, or had recovered from it provided the deeply sampled blood TCRbeta repertoires that made up the dataset. The repertoires were released in a freely available public database meant as a resource for research on the immune response to SARS-CoV-2. Samples came from the ongoing ImmuneRACE study (first 160 participants) plus 1,254 subjects from 6 global collaborators. The sample metadata nearly always contained a de-identified subject ID, COVID-19 status, age in years and sex. HLA class I and class II types, where available, came from metadata supplied by the sample provider rather than from assay-based typing. Findings and caveats that apply to the study as a whole: The amount of clinical and demographic metadata varied by source and participant and was provided uncurated.

With respect to this clone: Its cognate antigen has yet to be identified. The sample holds no much larger clone one base away, and base qualities are not on file. This CDR3 is also generated by other DNA sequences in the sample.

The CDR3 has 13 amino acids, counting the end cysteine and phenylalanine. Only the CDR3 region is kept as DNA, spanning 39 bases read in frame from base 1. Taken from the germline V gene, the CDR1 and CDR2 loops are SGDLS and YYNGEE. A distance of 7 bases separates the germline ends of V and J, which lose 2 bases and 2 bases respectively. TCRbeta CDR3 regions were amplified from genomic DNA using the immunoSEQ Assay, a bias-controlled multiplex PCR. Under the source paper's analysis protocol: The number of nucleated cells in each sample was estimated from the amplification of reference gene primers within the assay. To quantify the absolute abundance of each unique TCRbeta CDR3 rearrangement, sequence reads were collapsed and filtered. For each sample, productive Simpson clonality was calculated by taking the square root of Simpson's diversity index across productive rearrangements. In its TCRdb copy, this immuneACCESS table keeps in-frame sequences only and misses some clones. Where compared with another copy, unresolved V genes explain less than half of these, and the others have no known cause. The V and J calls and clone size were taken over from that table, and D and trimming were inferred from the DNA. The sample records some 93,000 clones, around 79% of which are singletons. About a quarter of the sample is held by the ten biggest clonotypes.

Whole blood was collected in K2EDTA tubes by collaborating institutions according to the institutions' own protocols. For TCRbeta analysis, collaborator samples were shipped as frozen whole blood, as isolated PBMCs, or as DNA extracted from either sample type. Sequencing used peripheral blood. This clonotype was sampled from a human donor in a cohort sampled during active COVID-19. This receptor chain uses TRBV9 and TRBJ1-2, and TRBD1 may be the D gene, going by 6 matching bases. In nucleotide form, the sequence is TGTGCCAGCAGCGTGGGGACAAACTATGGCTACACCTTC. It is translated as CASSVGTNYGYTF.